The next 3 T cell receptor beta chains were all read from a single sample in a study of CD8+CD57+ T cells in acquired aplastic anemia. All sequencing subjects had displayed CD8+CD57+ cell expansion on flow cytometry. TCR beta VDJ combinations and CDR3 sequences were profiled from genomic DNA. One entry per CDR3 protein, called by TCRdb with MiXCR from the reads. The sample gives about 220,000 distinct CDR3 sequences, around 46% of which show up once; 6.5% to 10% is in the top ten. Sequences were obtained from sorted CD4+, CD8+, or CD8+CD57+ T cells (not recorded which) from PBMCs. The receptors come from a human donor with aplastic anemia.

The CDR3, as DNA: TGTGCCAGCAGCAGGACTAGCGGGAGTAGCACAGATACGCAGTATTTT. Amino acid sequence: CASSRTSGSSTDTQYF. This chain joins TRBV7-3 and TRBJ2-3, with 13 bases lining up with TRBD2. The V segment lost 5 bases and the J segment 0 bases; nucleotides outside the gene matches: 2. Germline values: CDR1 SGHTA, CDR2 FQGTGA. The CDR3 is 16 residues long.

This clonotype was detected ten times or more. Germline and junction disagree at one end, which may indicate a read error. The V and J genes are TRBV7-7 and TRBJ2-7; maybe TRBD1 (6 bases). The CDR3 runs 13 residues. CDR1 is SSHAT, CDR2 FNYEAQ, per germline (reference sequence). The CDR3 reads CASSLGPGDEQYF. CDR3 bases: TGTGCTAGCAGCTTAGGCCCAGGGGACGAGCAGTACTTC.

In this sample, this clonotype turned up a few times. A read error may be the cause here, since a much bigger clone is one base away. The V and J genes are TRBV19 and TRBJ2-7, with 7 bases identical to TRBD1. There are 16 residues in the CDR3. In germline, CDR1 is LNHDA, CDR2 SQIVND (reference sequence). J was trimmed by 0 bases and V by 4 bases; bases with no gene match: 9. The CDR3 spells CASSTLQGSFSYEQYF. DNA of the CDR3: TGTGCCAGTAGTACCCTACAGGGGTCGTTCTCCTACGAGCAGTACTTC.